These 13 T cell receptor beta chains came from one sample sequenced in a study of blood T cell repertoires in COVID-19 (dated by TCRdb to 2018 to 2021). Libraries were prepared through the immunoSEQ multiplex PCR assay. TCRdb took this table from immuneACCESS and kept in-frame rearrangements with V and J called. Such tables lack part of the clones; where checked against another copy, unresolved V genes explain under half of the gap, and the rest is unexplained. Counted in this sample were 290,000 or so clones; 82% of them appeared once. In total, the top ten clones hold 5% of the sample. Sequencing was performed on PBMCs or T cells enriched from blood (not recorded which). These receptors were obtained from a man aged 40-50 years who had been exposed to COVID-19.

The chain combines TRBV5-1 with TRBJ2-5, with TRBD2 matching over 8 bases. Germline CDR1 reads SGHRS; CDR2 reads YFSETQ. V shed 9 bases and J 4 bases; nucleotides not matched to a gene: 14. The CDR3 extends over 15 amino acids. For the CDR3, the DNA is TGCGCCACCCGGTGGTCAGCGGGAGCCCGAGAGACCCAGTACTTC. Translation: CATRWSAGARETQYF. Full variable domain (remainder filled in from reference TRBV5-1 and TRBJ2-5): KAGVTQTPRYLIKTRGQQVTLSCSPISGHRSVSWYQQTPGQGLQFLFEYFSETQRNKGNFPGRFSGRQFSNSRSEMNVSTLELGDSALYLCATRWSAGARETQYFGPGTRLLVL.

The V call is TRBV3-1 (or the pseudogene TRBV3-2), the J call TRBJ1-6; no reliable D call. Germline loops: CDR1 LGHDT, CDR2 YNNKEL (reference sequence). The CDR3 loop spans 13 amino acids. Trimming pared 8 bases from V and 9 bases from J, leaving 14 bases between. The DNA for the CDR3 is TGTGCCAGCTCTAGCCAATCTGTTTCACCCCTCCACTTT. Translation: CASSSQSVSPLHF.

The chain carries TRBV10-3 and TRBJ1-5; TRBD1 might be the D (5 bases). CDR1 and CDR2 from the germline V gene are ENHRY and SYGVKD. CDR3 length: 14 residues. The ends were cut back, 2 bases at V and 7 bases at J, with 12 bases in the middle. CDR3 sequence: CAISEGGAGQPQHF. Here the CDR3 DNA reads TGTGCCATCAGTGAGGGAGGGGCGGGGCAGCCCCAGCATTTT.

In nucleotides, the CDR3 is TGTGCCGCCCTCGATATGATCAAAGTTGTGGATGAGGGATCGACCTACAATGAGCAGTTCTTC. Its protein product is CAALDMIKVVDEGSTYNEQFF. The rearrangement joins TRBV28 to TRBJ2-1; D is perhaps TRBD2 (5 bases). Germline V gives CDR1 MDHEN, CDR2 SYDVKM. The V end was cut by 11 bases, the J end by 2 bases, with 37 bases between. CDR3 length equals 21 residues.

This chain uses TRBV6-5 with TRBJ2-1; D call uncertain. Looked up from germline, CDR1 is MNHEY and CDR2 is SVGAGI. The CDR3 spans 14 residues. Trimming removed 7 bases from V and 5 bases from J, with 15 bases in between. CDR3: CASKVALHDNEQFF. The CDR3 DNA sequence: TGTGCCAGCAAAGTAGCCCTTCACGACAATGAGCAGTTCTTC.

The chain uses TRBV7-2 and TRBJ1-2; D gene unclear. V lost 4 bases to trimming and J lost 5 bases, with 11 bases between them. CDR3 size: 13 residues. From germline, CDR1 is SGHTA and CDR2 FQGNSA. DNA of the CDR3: TGTGCCAGCAGCTCGACCCGCGGATATGGCTACACCTTC. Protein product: CASSSTRGYGYTF. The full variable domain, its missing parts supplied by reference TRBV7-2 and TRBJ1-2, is GAGVSQSPSNKVTEKGKDVELRCDPISGHTALYWYRQSLGQGLEFLIYFQGNSAPDKSGLPSDRFSAERTGGSVSTLTIQRTQQEDSAVYLCASSSTRGYGYTFGSGTRLTVV.

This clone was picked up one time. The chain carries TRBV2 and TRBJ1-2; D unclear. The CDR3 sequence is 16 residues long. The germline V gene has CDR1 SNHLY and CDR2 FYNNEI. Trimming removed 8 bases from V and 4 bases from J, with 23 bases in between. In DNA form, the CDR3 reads TGTGCCAGCGCGGAGTCAGGCACATTCGGGATCTATGGCTACACCTTC. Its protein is CASAESGTFGIYGYTF.

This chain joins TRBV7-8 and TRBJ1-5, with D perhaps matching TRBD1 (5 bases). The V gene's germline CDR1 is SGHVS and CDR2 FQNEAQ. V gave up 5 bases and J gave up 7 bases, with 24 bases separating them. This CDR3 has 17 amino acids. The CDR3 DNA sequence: TGTGCCAGCAGCGTCACAGGATTAGGGGCCCGAGGCCAGCCCCAGCATTTT. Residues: CASSVTGLGARGQPQHF.

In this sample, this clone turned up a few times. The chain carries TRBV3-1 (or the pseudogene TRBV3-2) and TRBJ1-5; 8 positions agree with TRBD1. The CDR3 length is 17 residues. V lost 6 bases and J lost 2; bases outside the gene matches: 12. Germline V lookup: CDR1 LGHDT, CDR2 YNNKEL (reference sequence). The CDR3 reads CASRRLTGEWGNQPQHF. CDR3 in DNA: TGTGCCAGCAGGCGACTGACAGGGGAGTGGGGCAATCAGCCCCAGCATTTT.

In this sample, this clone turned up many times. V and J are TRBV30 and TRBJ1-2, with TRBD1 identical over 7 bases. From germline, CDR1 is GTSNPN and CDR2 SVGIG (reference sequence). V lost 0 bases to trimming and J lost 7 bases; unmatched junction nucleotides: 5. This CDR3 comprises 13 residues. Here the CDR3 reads CAWSVQGFSGYTF. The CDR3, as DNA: TGTGCCTGGAGTGTACAGGGGTTCTCTGGCTACACCTTC.

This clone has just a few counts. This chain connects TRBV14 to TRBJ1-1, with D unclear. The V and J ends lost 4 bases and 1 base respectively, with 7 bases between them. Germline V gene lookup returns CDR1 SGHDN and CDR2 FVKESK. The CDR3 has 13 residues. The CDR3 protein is CASSLQENTEAFF. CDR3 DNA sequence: TGTGCCAGCAGCCTGCAGGAGAACACTGAAGCTTTCTTT.

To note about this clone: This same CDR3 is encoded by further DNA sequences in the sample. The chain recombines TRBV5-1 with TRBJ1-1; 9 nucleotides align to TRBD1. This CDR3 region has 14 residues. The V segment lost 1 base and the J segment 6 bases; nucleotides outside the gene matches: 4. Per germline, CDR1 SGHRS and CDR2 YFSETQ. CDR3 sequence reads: CASSLPGQGAEAFF. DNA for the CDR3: TGCGCCAGCAGCTTGCCGGGACAGGGAGCTGAAGCTTTCTTT.

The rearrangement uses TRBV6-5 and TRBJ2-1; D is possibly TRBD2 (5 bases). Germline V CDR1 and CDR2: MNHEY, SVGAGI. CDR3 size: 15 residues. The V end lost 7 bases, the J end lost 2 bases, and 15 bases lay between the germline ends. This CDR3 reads CASTPDSGAYNEQFF. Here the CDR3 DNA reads TGTGCCAGCACACCCGACTCCGGGGCCTACAATGAGCAGTTCTTC.